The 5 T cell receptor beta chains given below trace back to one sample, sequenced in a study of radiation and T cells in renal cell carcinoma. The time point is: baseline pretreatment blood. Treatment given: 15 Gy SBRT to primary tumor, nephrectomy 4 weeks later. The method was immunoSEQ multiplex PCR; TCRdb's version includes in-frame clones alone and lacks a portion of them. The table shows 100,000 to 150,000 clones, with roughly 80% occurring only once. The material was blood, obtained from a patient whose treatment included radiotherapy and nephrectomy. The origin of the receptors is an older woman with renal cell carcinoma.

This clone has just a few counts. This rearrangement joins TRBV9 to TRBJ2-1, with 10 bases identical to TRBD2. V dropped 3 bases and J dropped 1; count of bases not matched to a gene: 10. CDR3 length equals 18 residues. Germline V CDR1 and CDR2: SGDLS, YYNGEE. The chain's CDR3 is CASSAPRLAGSSYNEQFF. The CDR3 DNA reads TGTGCCAGCAGCGCCCCCCGACTAGCGGGCTCTTCCTACAATGAGCAGTTCTTC.

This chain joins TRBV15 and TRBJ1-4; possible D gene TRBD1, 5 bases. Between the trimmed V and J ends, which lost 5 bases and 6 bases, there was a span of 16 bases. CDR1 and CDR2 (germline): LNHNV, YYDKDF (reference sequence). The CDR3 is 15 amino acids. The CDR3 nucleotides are TGTGCCACCAGCGGGATCCAGGGATTTCATGAAAAACTGTTTTTT. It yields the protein CATSGIQGFHEKLFF.

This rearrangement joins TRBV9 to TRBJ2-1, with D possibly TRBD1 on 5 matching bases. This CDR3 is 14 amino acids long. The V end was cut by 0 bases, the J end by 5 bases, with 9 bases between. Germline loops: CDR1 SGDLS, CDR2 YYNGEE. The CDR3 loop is CASSVGTPNNEQFF. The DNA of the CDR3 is TGTGCCAGCAGCGTAGGGACACCCAACAATGAGCAGTTCTTC.

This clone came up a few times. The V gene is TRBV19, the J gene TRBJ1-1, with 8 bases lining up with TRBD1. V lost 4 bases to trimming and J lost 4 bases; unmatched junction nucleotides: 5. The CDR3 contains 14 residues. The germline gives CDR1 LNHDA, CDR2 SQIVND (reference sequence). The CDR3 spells CASSTGGLGTEAFF. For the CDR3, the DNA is TGTGCCAGTAGTACAGGGGGCTTGGGCACTGAAGCTTTCTTT.

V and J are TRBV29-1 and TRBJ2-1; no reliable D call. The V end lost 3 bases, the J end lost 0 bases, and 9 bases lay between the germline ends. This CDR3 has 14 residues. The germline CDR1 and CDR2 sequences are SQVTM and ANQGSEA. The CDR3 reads CSVDGSSSYNEQFF. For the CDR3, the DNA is TGCAGCGTTGACGGTTCCAGCTCCTACAATGAGCAGTTCTTC.